A single sample gave rise to the 13 T cell receptor beta chains below, sequenced in a study of cytomegalovirus exposure and HLA in healthy donors. The PCR employed 60 Vbeta primers together with 13 Jbeta primers. Sequencing was performed with immunoSEQ multiplex PCR; in TCRdb, only in-frame clones are kept and a portion is missing. The data hold 200,000 to 250,000 clones, with around 73% observed a single time. The specimen sequenced was PBMCs. Source of these receptors: a woman in her 30s in good health and CMV-seronegative.

The genes are TRBV19 and TRBJ2-7, with D maybe TRBD2 (5 bases). This CDR3 region has 13 residues. CDR1 and CDR2 (germline): LNHDA, SQIVND (reference sequence). The V end was cut by 11 bases, the J end by 6 bases, with 20 bases between. In nucleotides, the CDR3 is TGTGCCTCAAGGGCCAGTGGGAGAGGCGAGCAGTACTTC. It yields the protein CASRASGRGEQYF.

This chain links TRBV7-2 with TRBJ2-2; 9 positions match TRBD2. From germline, CDR1 is SGHTA and CDR2 FQGNSA. The length of the CDR3 is 16 residues. V lost 5 bases to trimming and J lost 6 bases; unmatched junction nucleotides: 10. The CDR3 DNA is TGTGCCAGCAGCCTCGCGGGAGGGATCTCATCCGGGGAGCTGTTTTTT. Protein: CASSLAGGISSGELFF.

The J gene is TRBJ2-4, the V gene TRBV11-2; TRBD1 matches 7 bases. Germline lookup yields CDR1 SGHAT and CDR2 FQNNGV. CDR3 length: 14 residues. With V trimmed by 5 bases and J by 7 bases, 8 bases remained unmatched. The CDR3 DNA sequence: TGTGCCAGCAGCGCCCAGGGGGTGTCGAACATTCAGTACTTC. Translating it yields CASSAQGVSNIQYF.

About this clone itself: Mismatch with germline at one junction end may stem from a read error. The chain recombines TRBV28 with TRBJ1-2; possible D gene TRBD1, 5 bases. Per germline, CDR1 MDHEN and CDR2 SYDVKM. There are 14 residues in the CDR3. The CDR3 is CASSWQGSIYGYPF. CDR3 in DNA: TGTGCCAGCAGCTGGCAGGGAAGCATCTATGGCTACCCCTTC.

The V call is TRBV29-1, the J call TRBJ2-3, with D possibly TRBD2 on 5 matching bases. This CDR3 is 14 amino acids long. V lost 5 bases and J lost 9, with 21 bases in between. Germline loops: CDR1 SQVTM, CDR2 ANQGSEA. In nucleotides, the CDR3 is TGCAGCGTTCCGTCTTCACCCGGGAAAACCACGCAGTATTTT. Amino acid sequence: CSVPSSPGKTTQYF.

Details on this clone: One end of the junction is discordant with germline, which a read error may explain. This chain links TRBV10-3 with TRBJ1-2; possibly TRBD1 for D (6 bases). Per germline, CDR1 ENHRY and CDR2 SYGVKD. CDR3 length: 15 amino acids. CDR3 protein: CAIRPSQGANYGYPF. The CDR3 nucleotides are TGTGCCATCAGGCCATCACAGGGAGCTAACTATGGCTACCCCTTC.

This sequence joins TRBV5-6 and TRBJ1-1; the D is unclear. CDR1 SGHDT and CDR2 YYEEEE come from the germline V gene. This CDR3 is built from 14 residues. V was clipped by 1 base and J by 0 bases, with 7 bases between them. The CDR3, as DNA: TGTGCCAGCAGCTTGAAGAGGGTGAACACTGAAGCTTTCTTT. This codes for CASSLKRVNTEAFF.

V and J are TRBV30 and TRBJ2-7, with a weak D call TRBD2 (5 bases). The ends were cut back, 0 bases at V and 6 bases at J, with 15 bases in the middle. CDR1 GTSNPN and CDR2 SVGIG come from the germline V gene (reference sequence). This CDR3 spans 14 amino acids. In DNA, the CDR3 is TGTGCCTGGAGTGTAATCTTAGTGGGGAGCGAGCAGTACTTC. Translating it yields CAWSVILVGSEQYF.

This rearrangement joins TRBV7-2 to TRBJ1-1; D not certain. Looked up from germline, CDR1 is SGHTA and CDR2 is FQGNSA. Trimming cost V 3 bases and J 1 base, with 9 bases left between them. The CDR3 has 14 residues. For the CDR3, the DNA is TGTGCCAGCAGCTTCCGTACCAGGAACACTGAAGCTTTCTTT. This translates into CASSFRTRNTEAFF.

This clone occurred a few times. The CDR3 sequence is CASRLDGMNTEAFF. The DNA of the CDR3 is TGTGCCAGCAGACTAGACGGGATGAACACTGAAGCTTTCTTT. This chain joins TRBV2 and TRBJ1-1; D uncertain. Trimming cost V 6 bases and J 0 bases, with 11 bases left between them. The CDR3 runs 14 residues. Germline V gene lookup returns CDR1 SNHLY and CDR2 FYNNEI.

The chain links TRBV4-1 to TRBJ2-2; 11 positions agree with TRBD2. The CDR3 contains 17 residues. V lost 5 bases, J lost 4 bases, and 9 bases stayed unmatched. From germline, CDR1 is MGHRA and CDR2 YSYEKL. CDR3 nucleotides: TGCGCCAGCAGCGGGCGTGGGACTAGCGGAACCACCGGGGAGCTGTTTTTT. It specifies CASSGRGTSGTTGELFF.

About this clone: Other nucleotide sequences in the sample specify the same CDR3. The genes are TRBV29-1 and TRBJ2-7; possible D gene TRBD2, 5 bases. There are 12 residues in the CDR3. The germline V gene encodes CDR1 SQVTM and CDR2 ANQGSEA. Deletions cut 4 bases from V and 3 bases from J, with 10 bases between. The CDR3 loop reads CSVAGFSYEQYF. The CDR3, as DNA: TGCAGCGTTGCGGGGTTTAGCTACGAGCAGTACTTC.

The CDR3 spells CASSEQGKHQPQHF. DNA for the CDR3: TGTGCCAGCAGTGAACAGGGAAAGCATCAGCCCCAGCATTTT. This rearrangement joins TRBV2 to TRBJ1-5; TRBD1 is a possible D gene (5 bases). Germline loops: CDR1 SNHLY, CDR2 FYNNEI. Deletions cut 2 bases from V and 5 bases from J, with 10 bases between. This CDR3 region has 14 residues.